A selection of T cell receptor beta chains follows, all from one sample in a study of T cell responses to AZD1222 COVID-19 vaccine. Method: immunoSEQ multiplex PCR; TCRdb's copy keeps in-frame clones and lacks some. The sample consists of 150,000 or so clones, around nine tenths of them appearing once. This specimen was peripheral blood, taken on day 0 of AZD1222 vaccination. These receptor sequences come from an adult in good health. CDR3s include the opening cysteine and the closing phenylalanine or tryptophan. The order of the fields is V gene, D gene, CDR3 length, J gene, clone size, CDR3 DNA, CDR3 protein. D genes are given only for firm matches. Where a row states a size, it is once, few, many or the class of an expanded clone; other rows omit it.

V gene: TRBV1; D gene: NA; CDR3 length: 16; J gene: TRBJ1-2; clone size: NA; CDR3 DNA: TGCACCAGCGCGCAAGGACAGGGGACTGCTAACTATGGCTACACCTTC; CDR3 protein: CTSAQGQGTANYGYTF
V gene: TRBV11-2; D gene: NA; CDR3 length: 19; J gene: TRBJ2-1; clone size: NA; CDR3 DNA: TGTGCCAGCAGCTTAGATGGTTGGTGGGAGGCGAGCTCCTACAATGAGCAGTTCTTC; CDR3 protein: CASSLDGWWEASSYNEQFF
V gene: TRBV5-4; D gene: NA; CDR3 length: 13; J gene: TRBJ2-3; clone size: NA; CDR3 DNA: TGTGCCAGCAGCTTGCTAGGTGCAGATACGCAGTATTTT; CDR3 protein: CASSLLGADTQYF
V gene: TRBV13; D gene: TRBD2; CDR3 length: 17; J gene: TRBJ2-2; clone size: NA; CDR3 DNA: TGTGCCAGCAGCTCAACCGGACTAGCGGCATACACCGGGGAGCTGTTTTTT; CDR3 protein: CASSSTGLAAYTGELFF
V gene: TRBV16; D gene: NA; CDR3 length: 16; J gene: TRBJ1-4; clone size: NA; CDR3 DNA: TGTGCCAGCAGCCAATCGTGGGCAGGGTATAATGAAAAACTGTTTTTT; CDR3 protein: CASSQSWAGYNEKLFF
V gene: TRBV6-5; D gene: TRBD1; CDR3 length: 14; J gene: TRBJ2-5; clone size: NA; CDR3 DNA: TGTGCCAGCAGACATACAGGGGGTAGGGAGACCCAGTACTTC; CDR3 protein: CASRHTGGRETQYF
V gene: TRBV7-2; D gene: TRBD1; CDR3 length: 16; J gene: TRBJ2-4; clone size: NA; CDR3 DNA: TGTGCCAGCAGCCCGGGACAGCCTTTAGCCAAAAACATTCAGTACTTC; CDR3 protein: CASSPGQPLAKNIQYF
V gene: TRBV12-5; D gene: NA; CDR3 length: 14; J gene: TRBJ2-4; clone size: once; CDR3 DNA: TGTGCTAGTGGTCACCCCGAAGGGGGGGACATTCAGTACTTC; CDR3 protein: CASGHPEGGDIQYF
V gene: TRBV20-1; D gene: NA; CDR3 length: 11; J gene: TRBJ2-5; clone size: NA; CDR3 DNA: TGCAGTGCTCCGAAGCAAGAGACCCAGTACTTC; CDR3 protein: CSAPKQETQYF
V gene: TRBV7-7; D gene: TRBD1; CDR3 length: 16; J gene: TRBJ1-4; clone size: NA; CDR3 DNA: TGTGCCAGCAGCCCTCACCAGGCAGGGGGAATTGAAAAACTGTTTTTT; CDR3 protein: CASSPHQAGGIEKLFF
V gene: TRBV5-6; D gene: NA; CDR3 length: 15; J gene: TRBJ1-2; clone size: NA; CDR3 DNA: TGTGCCAGCACCCCGGGACGGGGCCTCACGTATGGCTACACCTTC; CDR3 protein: CASTPGRGLTYGYTF
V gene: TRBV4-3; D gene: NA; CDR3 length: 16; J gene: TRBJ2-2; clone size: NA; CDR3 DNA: TGCGCCAGCAGCCAACTCGGGACATCGAACACCGGGGAGCTGTTTTTT; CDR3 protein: CASSQLGTSNTGELFF
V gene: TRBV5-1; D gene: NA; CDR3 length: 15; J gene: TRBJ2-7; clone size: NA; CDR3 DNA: TGCGCCAGCAGCTCCAGGGGGGAAGGGTCCTACGAGCAGTACTTC; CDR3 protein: CASSSRGEGSYEQYF
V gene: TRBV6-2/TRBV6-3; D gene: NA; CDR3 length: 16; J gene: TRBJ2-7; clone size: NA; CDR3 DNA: TGTGCCAGCAGTTGGTTTGCGGCACCCTCCGTCTACGAGCAGTACTTC; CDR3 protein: CASSWFAAPSVYEQYF
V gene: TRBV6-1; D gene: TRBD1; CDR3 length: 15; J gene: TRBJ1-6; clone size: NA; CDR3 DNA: TGTGCCAGCAGTGAAGGGAACAGGGGGCGCTCACCCCTCCACTTT; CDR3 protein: CASSEGNRGRSPLHF
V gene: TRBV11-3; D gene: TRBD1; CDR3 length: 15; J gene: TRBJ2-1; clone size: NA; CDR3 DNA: TGTGCCAGCAGCTTGGGACAGGGGGCGCGCAATGAGCAGTTCTTC; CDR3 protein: CASSLGQGARNEQFF
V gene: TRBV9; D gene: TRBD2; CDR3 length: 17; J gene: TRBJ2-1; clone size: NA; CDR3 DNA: TGTGCCAGCACCCCCCGGGGGGATGGAGTTTCGATGAATGAGCAGTTCTTC; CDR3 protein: CASTPRGDGVSMNEQFF
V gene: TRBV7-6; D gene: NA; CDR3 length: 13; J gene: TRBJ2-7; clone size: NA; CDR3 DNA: TGTGCCAGCAGCCAAGGGCCCTCCTACGAGCAGTACTTC; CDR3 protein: CASSQGPSYEQYF
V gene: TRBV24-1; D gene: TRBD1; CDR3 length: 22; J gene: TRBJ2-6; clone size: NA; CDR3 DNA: TGTGCCACCAAGGTGATATACCCGGGACAGGGATTGATGATAGCTGGGGCCAACGTCCTGACTTTC; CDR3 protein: CATKVIYPGQGLMIAGANVLTF
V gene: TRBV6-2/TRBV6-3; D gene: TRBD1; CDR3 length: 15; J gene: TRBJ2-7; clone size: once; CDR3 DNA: TGTGCCAGCAGTTACGGGGACAGGGACTCCTACGAGCAGTACTTC; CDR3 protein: CASSYGDRDSYEQYF
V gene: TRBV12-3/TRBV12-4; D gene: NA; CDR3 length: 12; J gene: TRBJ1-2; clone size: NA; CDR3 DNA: TGTGCCAGCAGTTTTAAGAACTATGGCTACACCTTC; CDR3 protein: CASSFKNYGYTF
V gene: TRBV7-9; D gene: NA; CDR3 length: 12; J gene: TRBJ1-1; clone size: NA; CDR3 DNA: TGTGCCAGCCGCACTGGGAGGGCGGAAGCTTTCTTT; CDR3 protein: CASRTGRAEAFF
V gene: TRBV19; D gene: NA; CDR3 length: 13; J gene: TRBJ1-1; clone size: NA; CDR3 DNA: TGTGCCAGTAGCAAAAGAGTAGGCACTGAAGCTTTCTTT; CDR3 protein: CASSKRVGTEAFF
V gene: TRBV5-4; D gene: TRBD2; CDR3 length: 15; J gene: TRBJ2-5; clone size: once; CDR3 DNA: TGTGCCAGCAGCGCGGGACTAGCGGGAGAAGAGACCCAGTACTTC; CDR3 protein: CASSAGLAGEETQYF
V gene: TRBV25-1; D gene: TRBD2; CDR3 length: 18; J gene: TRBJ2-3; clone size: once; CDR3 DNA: TGTGCCAGCAGTGGACTAGCGGGAGGAGGATTTAGCACAGATACGCAGTATTTT; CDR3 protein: CASSGLAGGGFSTDTQYF
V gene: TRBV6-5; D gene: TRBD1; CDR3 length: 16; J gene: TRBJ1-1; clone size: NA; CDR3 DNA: TGTGCCAGCAGTTTCGAGACAGGGAGCCTTGGCACTGAAGCTTTCTTT; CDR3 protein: CASSFETGSLGTEAFF
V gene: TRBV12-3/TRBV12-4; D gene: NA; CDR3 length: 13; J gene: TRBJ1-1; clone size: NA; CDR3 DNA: TGTGCCAGCAGGGGTGGGGGGTACACTGAAGCTTTCTTT; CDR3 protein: CASRGGGYTEAFF
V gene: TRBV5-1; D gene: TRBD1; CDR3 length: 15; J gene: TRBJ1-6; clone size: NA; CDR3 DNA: TGCGCCAGCAGCAGGACAGGGGTTGAGAATTCACCCCTCCACTTT; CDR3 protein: CASSRTGVENSPLHF
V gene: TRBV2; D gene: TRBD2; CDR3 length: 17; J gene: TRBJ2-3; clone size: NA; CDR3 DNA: TGTGCCATCTCCCCCGGGACTACGCGACCTTACACAGATACGCAGTATTTT; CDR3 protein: CAISPGTTRPYTDTQYF
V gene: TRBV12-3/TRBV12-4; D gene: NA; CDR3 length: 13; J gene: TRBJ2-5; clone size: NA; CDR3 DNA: TGTGCCAGCACCCCTAACGTCGGGGAGACCCAGTACTTC; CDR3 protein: CASTPNVGETQYF
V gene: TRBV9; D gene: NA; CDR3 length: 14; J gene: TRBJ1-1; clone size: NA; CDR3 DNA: TGTGCCAGCAGCCCTGGACAGCGGAACACTGAAGCTTTCTTT; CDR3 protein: CASSPGQRNTEAFF
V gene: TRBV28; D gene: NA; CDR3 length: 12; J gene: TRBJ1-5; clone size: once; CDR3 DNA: TGTGCCAGCAGCCAGTTAGGTCAGCCCCAGCATTTT; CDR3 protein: CASSQLGQPQHF
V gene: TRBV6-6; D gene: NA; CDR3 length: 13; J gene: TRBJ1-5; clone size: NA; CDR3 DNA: TGTGCCAGCATTGGGGAGGGTTTTCAGCCCCAGCATTTT; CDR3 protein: CASIGEGFQPQHF
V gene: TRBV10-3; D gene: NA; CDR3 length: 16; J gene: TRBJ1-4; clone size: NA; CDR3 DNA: TGTGCCATCAGTGCAGAGAAGCATGGCGCTAATGAAAAACTGTTTTTT; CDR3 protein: CAISAEKHGANEKLFF
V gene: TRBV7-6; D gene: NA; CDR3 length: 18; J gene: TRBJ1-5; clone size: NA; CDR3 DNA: TGTGCCAGCAGCTTAGATTTAGGGGGGGGACGTAGCAATCAGCCCCAGCATTTT; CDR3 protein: CASSLDLGGGRSNQPQHF
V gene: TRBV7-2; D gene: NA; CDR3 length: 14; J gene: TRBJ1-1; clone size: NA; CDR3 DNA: TGTGCCAGCAGCTTAATCGGGGCCCGCGGTGAAGCTTTCTTT; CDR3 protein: CASSLIGARGEAFF
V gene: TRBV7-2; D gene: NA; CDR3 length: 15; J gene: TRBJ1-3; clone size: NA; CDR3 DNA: TGTGCCAGCAGCTCGACTCACAGGAGTGGAAACACCATATATTTT; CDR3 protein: CASSSTHRSGNTIYF
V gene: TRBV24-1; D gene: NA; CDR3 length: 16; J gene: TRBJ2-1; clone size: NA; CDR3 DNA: TGTGCCACCAGTGACTCCGAACAGGGCTCCTACAATGAGCAGTTCTTC; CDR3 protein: CATSDSEQGSYNEQFF
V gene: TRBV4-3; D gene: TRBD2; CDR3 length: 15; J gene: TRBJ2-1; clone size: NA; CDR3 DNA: TGCGCCAGCAGCTACGGTAGCGGGAGTTCAGATGAGCAGTTCTTC; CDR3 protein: CASSYGSGSSDEQFF
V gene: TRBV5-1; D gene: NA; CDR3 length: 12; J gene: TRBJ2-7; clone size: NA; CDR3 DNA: TGCGCCAGCAGCTTTAGGGGGTACGAGCAGTACTTC; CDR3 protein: CASSFRGYEQYF
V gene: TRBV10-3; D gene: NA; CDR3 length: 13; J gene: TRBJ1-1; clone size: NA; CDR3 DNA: TGTGCCATCAGCGACTCGCTAAACACTGAAGCTTTCTTT; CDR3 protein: CAISDSLNTEAFF
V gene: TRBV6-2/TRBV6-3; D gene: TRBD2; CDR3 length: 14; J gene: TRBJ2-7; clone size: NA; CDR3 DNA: TGTGCCAGCAGCTCGAGCGGGGGGGCCCACGAGCAGTACTTC; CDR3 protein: CASSSSGGAHEQYF
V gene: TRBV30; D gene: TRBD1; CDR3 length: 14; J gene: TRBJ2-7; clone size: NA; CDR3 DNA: TGTGCCTGGAGTTCCGGGACAGGTTCCTACGAGCAGTACTTC; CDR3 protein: CAWSSGTGSYEQYF
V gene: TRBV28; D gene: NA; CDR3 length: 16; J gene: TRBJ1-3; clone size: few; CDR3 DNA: TGTGCCAGCACCCCCGTCGACAGGCAAACTGGAAACACCATATATTTT; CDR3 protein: CASTPVDRQTGNTIYF
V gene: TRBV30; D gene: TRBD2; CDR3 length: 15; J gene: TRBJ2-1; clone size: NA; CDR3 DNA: TGTGCCTGGAGTGTACTGACTAGCGGGACCAATGAGCAGTTCTTC; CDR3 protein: CAWSVLTSGTNEQFF
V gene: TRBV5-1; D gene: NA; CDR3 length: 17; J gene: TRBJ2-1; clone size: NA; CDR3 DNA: TGCGCCAGCAGCCGGGGAGCGGGCAGAGGGATCTACAATGAGCAGTTCTTC; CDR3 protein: CASSRGAGRGIYNEQFF
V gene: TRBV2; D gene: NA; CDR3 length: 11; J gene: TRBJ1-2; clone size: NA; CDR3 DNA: TGTGCCAGCAGTGAATCCCGGAGCCCAGCCTTC; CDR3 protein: CASSESRSPAF
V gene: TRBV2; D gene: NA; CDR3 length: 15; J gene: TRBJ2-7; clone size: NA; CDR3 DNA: TGTGCCAGCAGTGAAGAACGACAGGTGATCTACGAGCAGTACTTC; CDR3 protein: CASSEERQVIYEQYF
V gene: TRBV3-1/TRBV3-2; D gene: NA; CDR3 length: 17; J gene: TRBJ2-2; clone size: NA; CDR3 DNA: TGTGCCAGCAGCCAAGAGCTCCCAGGTGCGCTCCCCGGGGAGCTGTTTTTT; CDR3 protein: CASSQELPGALPGELFF
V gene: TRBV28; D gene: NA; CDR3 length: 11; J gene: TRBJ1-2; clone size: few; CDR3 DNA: TGTGCCATCGGCGGGGCCTATGGCTACACCTTC; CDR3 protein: CAIGGAYGYTF
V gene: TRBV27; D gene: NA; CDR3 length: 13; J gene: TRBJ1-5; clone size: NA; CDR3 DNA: TGTGCCAGCAGTCCGACAGACAATCAGCCCCAGCATTTT; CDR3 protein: CASSPTDNQPQHF
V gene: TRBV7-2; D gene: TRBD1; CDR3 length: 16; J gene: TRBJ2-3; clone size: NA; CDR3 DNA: TGTGCCAGCAGCCCGGGACAGGGGTGGAGGACAGATACGCAGTATTTT; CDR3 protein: CASSPGQGWRTDTQYF
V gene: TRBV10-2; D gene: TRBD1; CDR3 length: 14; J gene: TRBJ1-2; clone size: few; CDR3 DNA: TGCGCCAGCAGTGACAGGGGGATTAACTATGGCTACACCTTC; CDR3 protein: CASSDRGINYGYTF
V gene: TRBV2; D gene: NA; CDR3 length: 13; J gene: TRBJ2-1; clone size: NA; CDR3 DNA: TGTGCCAGCAGTGTTTACGGTAGCAATGAGCAGTTCTTC; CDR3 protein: CASSVYGSNEQFF